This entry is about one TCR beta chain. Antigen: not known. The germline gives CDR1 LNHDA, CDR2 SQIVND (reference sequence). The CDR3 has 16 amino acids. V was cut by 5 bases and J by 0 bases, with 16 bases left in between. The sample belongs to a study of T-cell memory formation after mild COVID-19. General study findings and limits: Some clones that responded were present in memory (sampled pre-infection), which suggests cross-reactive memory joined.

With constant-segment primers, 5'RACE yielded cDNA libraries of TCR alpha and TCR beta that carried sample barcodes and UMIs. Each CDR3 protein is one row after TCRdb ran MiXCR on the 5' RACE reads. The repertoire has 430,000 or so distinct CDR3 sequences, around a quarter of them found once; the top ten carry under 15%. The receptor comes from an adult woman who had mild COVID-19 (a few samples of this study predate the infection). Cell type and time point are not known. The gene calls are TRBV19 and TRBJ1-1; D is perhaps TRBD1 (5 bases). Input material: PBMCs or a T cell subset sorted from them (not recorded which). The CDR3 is CASSPPGRNMNTEAFF. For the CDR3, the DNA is TGTGCCAGTAGTCCCCCGGGACGGAATATGAACACTGAAGCTTTCTTT.